Listed below are T cell receptor beta chains from one sample, sequenced in a study of response to subunit inactivated influenza vaccine. In TCRdb, the RT-PCR reads were re-called with MiXCR into one record per CDR3 protein. The sample holds approximately 700,000 distinct CDR3 sequences, around a sixth seen once. The material was PBMCs from blood, obtained roughly 12 days after vaccination. The receptors come from a man aged 50 to 59 who received an inactivated influenza vaccine. Both conserved end residues are part of each CDR3. Fields, in order: J gene, clone size, V gene, CDR3 protein. The size entry is marked missing in some rows and otherwise reads once, few, many or a size class.

>TRBJ2-7|.|TRBV21-1
CASSKCGRTYSYEQYF
>TRBJ2-1|many|TRBV7-2
CASSPDRGNYNEQFF
>TRBJ2-5|.|TRBV6-2/TRBV6-3
CASSPGLAGIETQYF
>TRBJ1-1|few|TRBV6-5
CASSRPATEAFF
>TRBJ2-2|.|TRBV30
CASNRGGLSGELFF
>TRBJ2-7|.|TRBV11-2
CASSLEYRVRGEQYF
>TRBJ2-3|.|TRBV28
CASSGEGDTQYF
>TRBJ1-4|.|TRBV20-1
CSARDPQSGVEKLFF
>TRBJ1-6|.|TRBV4-3
CASSQSHSYNSPLHF
>TRBJ2-3|few|TRBV7-6
CASSARTSTDTQYF
>TRBJ1-1|few|TRBV5-1
CASRLGTLNTEAFF
>TRBJ2-1|.|TRBV20-1
CSARGVGASSYNEQFF
>TRBJ1-5|.|TRBV7-2
CASSSPGHSEPQHF
>TRBJ2-1|few|TRBV13
CASSSDRGLLNEQFF
>TRBJ1-2|few|TRBV5-1
CASSRGDRAIYGYGYTF
>TRBJ1-5|few|TRBV6-2/TRBV6-3
CASRTGDSNQPQHF
>TRBJ2-5|.|TRBV7-9
CASSSFQGGETQYF
>TRBJ2-1|few|TRBV6-5
CASSYMGLGIGEQFF
>TRBJ2-2|.|TRBV10-3
CAISTQGGTAGELFF
>TRBJ1-6|few|TRBV19
CASRGRDRDNSPLHF
>TRBJ1-2|few|TRBV4-3
CASSQDIYTYGYTF
>TRBJ2-2|.|TRBV4-3
CASSQGDRTAGELFF
>TRBJ2-7|many|TRBV7-9
CASSLDFYEQYF
>TRBJ2-7|.|TRBV11-2
CASSRAVNSYEQYF
>TRBJ1-1|.|TRBV6-4
CASRTPLRVSLNWNTEAFF
>TRBJ2-1|.|TRBV29-1
CSVLGLAGGRGEQFF
>TRBJ1-4|.|TRBV7-9
CASSLMTGRDEKLFF